This TCR beta chain was sequenced during a study of blood T cell repertoires in COVID-19 (TCRdb year 2020). Study-wide context: Samples from collaborators originated in the United States, Italy and Spain and spanned both the acute and convalescent phases of COVID-19. The material from the prospective study consisted of cDNA or gDNA derived from T cells, B-cell-depleted T cells, or PBMCs. Subjects who had been exposed to COVID-19, were actively infected with it, or had recovered from it provided the deeply sampled blood TCRbeta repertoires that made up the dataset. The repertoires were released in a freely available public database intended as a resource for research on the immune response to SARS-CoV-2. Samples came from the ongoing ImmuneRACE study (first 160 participants) plus 1,254 subjects from 6 global collaborators. Nearly every sample came with metadata listing a de-identified subject ID, COVID-19 status, age in years and sex. Where HLA class I and class II types were available, the types were taken from metadata supplied by the sample provider, not from assay-based typing. Study-level results and caveats: Clinical and demographic metadata were provided uncurated, with the amount varying by source and participant.

TCRbeta CDR3 regions were amplified from genomic DNA by means of the immunoSEQ Assay, a bias-controlled multiplex PCR. On the authors' methods: Nucleated cell counts per sample were estimated from amplification of reference gene primers within the assay. Sequence reads were collapsed and filtered to measure the absolute abundance of every unique TCRbeta CDR3 rearrangement. For each sample, productive Simpson clonality was calculated by taking the square root of Simpson's diversity index across productive rearrangements. Not all clones reach the TCRdb copy of this immuneACCESS table, which keeps in-frame sequences only. Checked studies attribute under half of the gap to unresolved V genes and leave the rest unexplained. That table is the source of V, J and clone size, and D and trimming were worked out from the DNA. For this sample the table gives approximately 82,000 clones, of which 75% to 90% were detected only once. The ten largest clonotypes hold roughly 1.2% of the sample.

The V end gives up 7 bases and the J end 9 bases, leaving 11 bases in the junction not matched to a gene. Per the germline V gene, SQVTM is the CDR1 and ANQGSEA is the CDR2. Inclusive of the bounding cysteine and phenylalanine, the CDR3 is 12 residues long. The kept DNA is CDR3 alone, 36 bases in frame from the first base. To note about this clone: Its binding antigen is unknown. There are no base qualities to consult, and no much larger clone falls within one base.

In the prospective study, participants were roughly 18 to 100 years old, resided in 24 geographic areas of the United States, and were enrolled through a virtual design. Cohort assignment in the prospective study relied on participant-reported clinical history from a screening survey and a study questionnaire. Mobile phlebotomists in the prospective study collected whole blood, serum and a nasopharyngeal or oropharyngeal swab from every participant. Participants in the prospective study had the option to provide additional blood draws and questionnaires over an approximately 2-month period. Before DNA extraction, blood samples from the prospective study were shipped at room temperature or frozen.

The clonotype was recovered from a woman aged 50 to 65 with acute COVID-19. Sequences were obtained from PBMCs or T cells enriched from blood (not recorded which). The chain was built from TRBV29-1 and TRBJ1-2; 7 junctional bases match TRBD1. The CDR3 loop reads CSAPTGTVSYTF. The DNA reads TGCAGCGCTCCGACCGGGACAGTTAGCTACACCTTC.